One sample yielded the 21 T cell receptor beta chains listed below, sequenced in a study of blood T cell repertoires in COVID-19. The table came from immunoSEQ multiplex PCR; TCRdb's copy has only in-frame clones and leaves some out. The repertoire includes about 130,000 clones, approximately 82% of them detected once, and about an eighth sits in the top ten. Sequences were obtained from peripheral blood. These receptors all stem from a man in his 60s with acute or convalescent COVID-19.

This chain uses TRBV5-5 with TRBJ1-1, with 7 nucleotides matching TRBD1. The CDR3 is made up of 14 amino acids. The germline V gene encodes CDR1 SGHKS and CDR2 YYEKEE (reference sequence). The V and J ends lost 4 bases and 1 base, in that order; junction bases with no gene match: 4. CDR3 DNA: TGTGCCAGCAGCGGGACAGCCTCGAACACTGAAGCTTTCTTT. Its protein is CASSGTASNTEAFF.

V is TRBV27 and J is TRBJ2-5; possibly TRBD2 for D (5 bases). Per the germline V gene, CDR1 is MNHEY and CDR2 is SMNVEV (reference sequence). Trimming left V 4 bases short and J 5 bases short, with 11 bases between. The CDR3 covers 13 residues. CDR3 in amino acids: CASSSLEEETQYF. Written as DNA, the CDR3 is TGTGCCAGCAGTTCCTTGGAGGAGGAGACCCAGTACTTC.

This rearrangement joins TRBV3-1 (or the pseudogene TRBV3-2) to TRBJ2-4, with D maybe TRBD2 (7 bases). This CDR3 spans 13 amino acids. Trimming pared 2 bases from V and 7 bases from J, leaving 9 bases between. Per germline, CDR1 LGHDT and CDR2 YNNKEL (reference sequence). The CDR3 loop is CASSQRGGNIQYF. CDR3 sequence (DNA): TGTGCCAGCAGCCAAAGGGGGGGGAACATTCAGTACTTC.

This sequence joins TRBV27 and TRBJ2-2, with 8 bases lining up with TRBD1. In germline, CDR1 is MNHEY, CDR2 SMNVEV (reference sequence). The V segment lost 3 bases and the J segment 6 bases; nucleotides outside the gene matches: 9. This CDR3 has 16 amino acids. In DNA form, the CDR3 reads TGTGCCAGCAGTTTCCCAAGACAGGGGACGGCCGGGGAGCTGTTTTTT. Amino acids: CASSFPRQGTAGELFF.

The chain uses TRBV28 and TRBJ1-2; TRBD1 aligns across 10 bases. Per the germline V gene, CDR1 is MDHEN and CDR2 is SYDVKM. The CDR3 covers 15 residues. After removal of 7 bases from V and 6 bases from J, the junction contained 11 bases not matched to a gene. The CDR3: CASTPPTGGENGYTF. The DNA for the CDR3 is TGTGCCAGCACCCCACCGACAGGGGGCGAGAATGGCTACACCTTC.

This rearrangement joins TRBV7-2 to TRBJ1-2; 9 bases are shared with TRBD1. The CDR3 contains 14 residues. Unmatched junction bases numbered 6, after V lost 2 bases and J lost 8 bases. The germline V gene has CDR1 SGHTA and CDR2 FQGNSA. The CDR3 reads CASSLLGTGLGYTF. For the CDR3, the DNA is TGTGCCAGCAGCTTATTAGGGACAGGGCTCGGCTACACCTTC.

This clone was recorded once. The gene calls are TRBV28 and TRBJ2-7; weak D call: TRBD2 (9 bases). The V and J ends lost 6 bases and 4 bases respectively, with 25 bases between them. Germline V gives CDR1 MDHEN, CDR2 SYDVKM. The CDR3 is 17 residues long. CDR3 in amino acids: CASRGQGNPGLAYEQYF. CDR3 bases: TGTGCCAGCAGAGGACAGGGAAATCCGGGACTAGCATACGAGCAGTACTTC.

This sequence joins TRBV13 and TRBJ2-3; 11 bases match TRBD2. The CDR3 length is 17 residues. The V segment lost 3 bases and the J segment 0 bases; nucleotides outside the gene matches: 5. CDR1 and CDR2 (germline): PRHDT, FYEKMQ (reference sequence). CDR3 coding DNA: TGTGCCAGCAGCTTGTTTTGGACTAGCGGGAGCACAGATACGCAGTATTTT. Protein: CASSLFWTSGSTDTQYF.

The CDR3 is CASSNRGRTSTDTQYF. CDR3 DNA sequence: TGTGCCAGCAGTAACAGGGGGCGAACTAGCACAGATACGCAGTATTTT. This chain links TRBV25-1 with TRBJ2-3; 9 bases fit TRBD1. Germline trimming cut 5 bases from V and 0 bases from J; bases unmatched to any gene: 6. The CDR3 is made up of 16 amino acids. CDR1 is MGHDK and CDR2 is SYGVNS in the germline V gene.

V gene TRBV21-1 combines with J gene TRBJ1-1. TRBV21-1 is given as a pseudogene. The CDR3 sequence is 15 residues long. CDR3 DNA sequence: TGTGCCAGCAGCAAAGCTACGAGATTGAACACTGAAGCTTTCTTT. Protein product: CASSKATRLNTEAFF.

The chain links TRBV30 to TRBJ1-2, with 10 nucleotides matching TRBD1. V was pared by 2 bases and J by 1 base, with 7 bases of the junction left unmatched. This CDR3 is built from 16 residues. Germline-derived CDR1 and CDR2 are GTSNPN and SVGIG (reference sequence). CDR3 sequence reads: CAWSPTGTGVNYGYTF. The CDR3 coding sequence is TGTGCCTGGAGTCCGACGGGGACAGGGGTTAACTATGGCTACACCTTC.

In its sample, this clone was seen once. The chain uses TRBV28 and TRBJ2-7, with TRBD1 matching 9 bases. Trimming at V came to 6 bases and at J to 5 bases, leaving 8 bases not matched to a gene. Per germline, CDR1 MDHEN and CDR2 SYDVKM. This CDR3 is built from 14 residues. The CDR3 is CASSPGTGFDEQYF. DNA for the CDR3: TGTGCCAGCAGCCCCGGGACAGGGTTCGACGAGCAGTACTTC.

The chain carries TRBV14 and TRBJ2-7, with a weak D call TRBD1 (5 bases). Germline V lookup: CDR1 SGHDN, CDR2 FVKESK. V dropped 4 bases and J dropped 2 bases, with 21 bases sitting between them. The CDR3 is made up of 17 amino acids. The CDR3 protein is CASSRGQVVGLPYEQYF. The CDR3 DNA is TGTGCCAGCAGCCGCGGACAAGTAGTGGGCCTTCCCTACGAGCAGTACTTC.

J is TRBJ2-2 and V is TRBV11-2, with TRBD2 matching over 11 bases. CDR3 length: 17 residues. Trimming cost V 3 bases and J 0 bases; bases outside gene matches: 3. From germline, CDR1 is SGHAT and CDR2 FQNNGV. The CDR3 DNA is TGTGCCAGCAGCTTCCGACTAGCGGGGTCGAACACCGGGGAGCTGTTTTTT. This encodes CASSFRLAGSNTGELFF.

V is TRBV29-1 and J is TRBJ1-1; D call uncertain. The germline V and J ends were trimmed by 4 bases and 7 bases, with 10 bases remaining between them. Germline V gene data show CDR1 as SQVTM and CDR2 as ANQGSEA. The CDR3 is 11 residues long. The CDR3 DNA sequence: TGCAGCGTTGCTCCCGACTTTGAAGCTTTCTTT. Protein product: CSVAPDFEAFF. The full variable domain, completed using reference TRBV29-1 and TRBJ1-1, is SAVISQKPSRDICQRGTSLTIQCQVDSQVTMMFWYRQQPGQSLTLIATANQGSEATYESGFVIDKFPISRPNLTFSTLTVSNMSPEDSSIYLCSVAPDFEAFFGQGTRLTVV.

This rearrangement joins TRBV5-6 to TRBJ1-1, with 8 bases that match TRBD1. The CDR3 covers 13 residues. Trimming removed 4 bases from V and 6 bases from J; junction bases left unmatched: 5. Germline V gene lookup returns CDR1 SGHDT and CDR2 YYEEEE. CDR3 coding DNA: TGTGCCAGCAGCGCGGACAGGGTCGCTGAAGCTTTCTTT. This codes for CASSADRVAEAFF.

The rearrangement uses TRBV3-1 (or the pseudogene TRBV3-2) and TRBJ1-2; D remains ambiguous. The germline CDR1 and CDR2 sequences are LGHDT and YNNKEL (reference sequence). V dropped 0 bases and J dropped 13 bases, with 9 bases sitting between them. This CDR3 is 11 amino acids long. The CDR3 loop is CASSQESLRTF. The CDR3 region has the DNA TGTGCCAGCAGCCAAGAATCCCTCCGCACCTTC.

The rearrangement uses TRBV19 and TRBJ2-1, with 10 bases that match TRBD1. CDR1 and CDR2 from the germline V gene are LNHDA and SQIVND (reference sequence). With 5 bases clipped from V and 6 bases from J, the junction kept 7 bases outside the gene matches. This CDR3 region has 15 residues. CDR3 in DNA: TGTGCCAGTAGTTTCGCGGGACAGGGGATCAATGAGCAGTTCTTC. Translating gives CASSFAGQGINEQFF.

The V and J genes are TRBV9 and TRBJ1-6, with D perhaps matching TRBD1 (5 bases). The germline CDR1 and CDR2 sequences are SGDLS and YYNGEE. The CDR3 spans 16 residues. Trimming took off 4 bases at V and 7 bases at J, with 18 bases between the two ends. CDR3 nucleotides: TGTGCCAGCAGCCCCCGCAGGGATACGTGGAATTCACCCCTCCACTTT. This codes for CASSPRRDTWNSPLHF. The whole variable domain, remainder taken from reference TRBV9 and TRBJ1-6, is DSGVTQTPKHLITATGQRVTLRCSPRSGDLSVYWYQQSLDQGLQFLIQYYNGEERAKGNILERFSAQQFPDLHSELNLSSLELGDSALYFCASSPRRDTWNSPLHFGNGTRLTVT.

J is TRBJ2-1 and V is TRBV5-1; D may be TRBD2 (5 bases). CDR1 is SGHRS and CDR2 is YFSETQ in the germline V gene. Deletions cut 5 bases from V and 0 bases from J, with 12 bases between. The CDR3 runs 15 residues. The CDR3 here is CASRFYSDSYNEQFF. CDR3 bases: TGCGCCAGCAGATTTTATAGCGACTCCTACAATGAGCAGTTCTTC.

The gene calls are TRBV7-2 and TRBJ2-1; the match to TRBD2 covers 7 bases. Looked up from germline, CDR1 is SGHTA and CDR2 is FQGNSA. This CDR3 contains 15 residues. J was trimmed by 5 bases and V by 2 bases; bases with no gene match: 6. CDR3 bases: TGTGCCAGCAGCTTATCAGTAGCGGGCGACAATGAGCAGTTCTTC. Protein sequence: CASSLSVAGDNEQFF.